This entry lists 8 T cell receptor beta chains sequenced from one sample in a study of T cell responses to AZD1222 COVID-19 vaccine. TCRdb keeps only in-frame clones here, not all; method: immunoSEQ multiplex PCR. The sample shows some 150,000 clones, 88% of them seen only once. Sequencing used peripheral blood, obtained 28 days after the second AZD1222 dose. These TCRs come from an adult who received the AZD1222 COVID-19 vaccine.

The chain joins TRBV9 to TRBJ2-7, with D perhaps TRBD1 (6 bases). Trimming took off 3 bases at V and 2 bases at J, with 9 bases between the two ends. This CDR3 comprises 13 residues. Germline V gene lookup returns CDR1 SGDLS and CDR2 YYNGEE. CDR3 loop: CASSGGGAYEQYF. In DNA, the CDR3 is TGTGCCAGCAGCGGAGGGGGAGCCTACGAGCAGTACTTC.

V is TRBV30 and J is TRBJ1-5; no definite D call. V lost 0 bases and J 5 bases, leaving 11 bases between the germline ends. This CDR3 has 14 amino acids. The germline gives CDR1 GTSNPN, CDR2 SVGIG (reference sequence). Written as DNA, the CDR3 is TGTGCCTGGAGTGTACGAGGGCGGTATCAGCCCCAGCATTTT. Protein product: CAWSVRGRYQPQHF.

This clone was counted at least ten times. CDR3 loop: CASSSLQVTEAFF. The CDR3 nucleotides read TGTGCCAGCAGTTCCCTACAGGTCACTGAAGCTTTCTTT. The rearrangement joins TRBV27 to TRBJ1-1, with a possible D match to TRBD1 (5 bases). Germline V gene sequence: CDR1 MNHEY, CDR2 SMNVEV (reference sequence). This CDR3 spans 13 amino acids. V shed 4 bases and J shed 4 bases, with 10 bases lying between them.

The chain employs TRBV27 and TRBJ1-5; TRBD1 might be the D (6 bases). CDR3 length: 12 residues. With 7 bases removed from V and 7 bases from J, the gap between germline ends came to 11 bases. Germline V gene data show CDR1 as MNHEY and CDR2 as SMNVEV (reference sequence). The CDR3 DNA is TGTGCCAGCAAGGACAGAGGGCAGCCCCAGCATTTT. Translated: CASKDRGQPQHF.

The gene calls are TRBV7-8 and TRBJ2-1, with 12 bases matching TRBD2. The junction had 10 bases not matched to a gene; V was cut back by 5 bases and J by 2 bases. The CDR3 loop spans 18 amino acids. Germline lookup yields CDR1 SGHVS and CDR2 FQNEAQ. CDR3 residues: CASSKTSTSGGTYNEQFF. The DNA for the CDR3 is TGTGCCAGCAGCAAAACCTCGACTAGCGGGGGTACCTACAATGAGCAGTTCTTC.

The rearrangement joins TRBV12-3 or TRBV12-4 to TRBJ1-1; TRBD1 might be the D (5 bases). CDR3 length equals 13 residues. V was pared by 5 bases and J by 11 bases, with 18 bases between. The CDR3 is CASSAGTPDRAFF. DNA for the CDR3: TGTGCCAGCAGTGCAGGGACTCCGGATCGGGCTTTCTTT.

V gene TRBV5-1 combines with J gene TRBJ2-7; D is undetermined. Deletions cut 4 bases from V and 4 bases from J, with 21 bases between. CDR3 length: 16 amino acids. CDR1 and CDR2 from the germline V gene are SGHRS and YFSETQ. The DNA of the CDR3 is TGCGCCAGCAGCCCCACCGACATGGGTCCACAGTACGAGCAGTACTTC. As protein: CASSPTDMGPQYEQYF.

This clone was recorded only once. The chain links TRBV3-1 (or the pseudogene TRBV3-2) to TRBJ1-2, with 9 bases aligning to TRBD1. Germline CDR1 reads LGHDT; CDR2 reads YNNKEL (reference sequence). The V segment lost 6 bases and the J segment 7 bases; nucleotides outside the gene matches: 6. This CDR3 is 13 amino acids long. The CDR3 nucleotides are TGTGCCAGCAGGATACAGGGGGCCGTTGGCTACACCTTC. It translates to CASRIQGAVGYTF.